The rows below give T cell receptor beta chains drawn from one sample of a study of blood T cells in healthy people across ages. TCRdb ran MiXCR on the 5' RACE reads and lists one entry per CDR3 protein. The sample consists of approximately 800,000 distinct CDR3 sequences, roughly 24% of them appearing once. These data also formed part of another study, on T cells of mothers and their children.

The sequenced sample consisted of blood. Source of these receptors: a boy aged 10-17 years in good health. CDR3s include the opening cysteine and the closing phenylalanine or tryptophan. Each record gives: D gene, clone size, J gene, V gene, CDR3 DNA, CDR3 protein. D genes are given only for firm matches. Clone size is stated in some rows and not others, as once, few, many or a class when expanded.

TRBD1 | - | TRBJ1-6 | TRBV5-1 | TGCGCCAGCAGCCCAGGACAGGGGGGCTTTGACGGGAATTCACCCCTCCACTTT | CASSPGQGGFDGNSPLHF
TRBD2 | - | TRBJ2-1 | TRBV5-1 | TGCGCCAGCAGCTTACTAGCGGGGGGGCGAGAGTTCTTC | CASSLLAGGREFF
TRBD1 | few | TRBJ1-4 | TRBV11-2 | TGTGCCAGCAGCTTAGCGGGGACAGGGTTTGAAAAACTGTTTTTT | CASSLAGTGFEKLFF
- | - | TRBJ1-2 | TRBV5-1 | TGCGCCAGCAGCTTTAAGGGGTCCTATGGCTACACCTTC | CASSFKGSYGYTF
- | few | TRBJ2-2 | TRBV4-2 | TGTGCCAGCAGCCGAGAGACTAGTAGGGACACCGGGGAGCTGTTTTTT | CASSRETSRDTGELFF
- | - | TRBJ2-5 | TRBV25-1 | TGTGCCAGCAGACCGGGGCAGTCTAAGACCCAGTACTTC | CASRPGQSKTQYF
- | once | TRBJ2-7 | TRBV12-3/TRBV12-4 | TGTGCCAGCAGTTTGGCTCCCTATCCTTACGAGCAGTACTTC | CASSLAPYPYEQYF
- | few | TRBJ2-7 | TRBV3-1 | TGTGCCAGCAGCCATCTGGGCACCCAAGGCGAGCAGTACTTC | CASSHLGTQGEQYF
TRBD1 | - | TRBJ1-1 | TRBV9 | TGTGCCAGCAGCCCCGGACAGGGTTTCACTGAAGCTTTCTTT | CASSPGQGFTEAFF
TRBD1 | few | TRBJ1-3 | TRBV6-5 | TGTGCCAGCAGCCGGGGACAGCGAGTTGGAAACACCATATATTTT | CASSRGQRVGNTIYF